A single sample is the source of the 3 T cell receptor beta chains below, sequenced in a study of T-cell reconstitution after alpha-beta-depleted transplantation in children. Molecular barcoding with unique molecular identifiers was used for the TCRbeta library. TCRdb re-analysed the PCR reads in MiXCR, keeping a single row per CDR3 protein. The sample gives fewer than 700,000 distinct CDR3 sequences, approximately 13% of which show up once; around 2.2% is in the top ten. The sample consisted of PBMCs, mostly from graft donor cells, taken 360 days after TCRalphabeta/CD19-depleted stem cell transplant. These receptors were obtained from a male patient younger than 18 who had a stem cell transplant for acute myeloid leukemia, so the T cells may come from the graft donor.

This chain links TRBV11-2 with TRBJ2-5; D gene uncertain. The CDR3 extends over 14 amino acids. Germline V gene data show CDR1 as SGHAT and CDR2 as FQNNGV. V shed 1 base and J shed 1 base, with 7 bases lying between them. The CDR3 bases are TGTGCCAGCAGCTTAGGTATTTTCCAAGAGACCCAGTACTTC. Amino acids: CASSLGIFQETQYF.

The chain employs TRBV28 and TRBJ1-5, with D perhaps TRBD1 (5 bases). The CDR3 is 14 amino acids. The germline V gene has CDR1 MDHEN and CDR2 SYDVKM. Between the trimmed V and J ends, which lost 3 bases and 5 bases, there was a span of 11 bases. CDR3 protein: CASSLDTEDQPQHF. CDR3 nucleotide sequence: TGTGCCAGCAGTTTGGACACGGAAGATCAGCCCCAGCATTTT.

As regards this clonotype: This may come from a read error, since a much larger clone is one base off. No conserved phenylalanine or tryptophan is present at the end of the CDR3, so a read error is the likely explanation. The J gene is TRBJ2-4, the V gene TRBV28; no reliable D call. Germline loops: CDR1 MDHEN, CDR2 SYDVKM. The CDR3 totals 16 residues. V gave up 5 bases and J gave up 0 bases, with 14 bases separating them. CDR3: CASSRPGRSAKNIQYC. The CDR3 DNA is TGTGCCAGCAGTCGCCCTGGACGGTCAGCCAAAAACATTCAGTACTGC.